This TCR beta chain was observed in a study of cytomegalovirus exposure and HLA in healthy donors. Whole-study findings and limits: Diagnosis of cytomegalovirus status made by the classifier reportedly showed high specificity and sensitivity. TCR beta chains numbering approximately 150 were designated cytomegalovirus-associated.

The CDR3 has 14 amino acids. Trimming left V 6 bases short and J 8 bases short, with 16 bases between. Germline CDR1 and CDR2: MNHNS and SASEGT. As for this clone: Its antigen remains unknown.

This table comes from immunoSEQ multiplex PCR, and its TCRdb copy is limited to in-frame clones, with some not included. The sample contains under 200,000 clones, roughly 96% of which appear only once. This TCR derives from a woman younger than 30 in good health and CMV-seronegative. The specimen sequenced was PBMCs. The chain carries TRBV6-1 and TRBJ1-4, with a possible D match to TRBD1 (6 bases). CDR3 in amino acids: CASSNSEQGEKLFF. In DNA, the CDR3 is TGTGCCAGCAGCAACTCCGAGCAGGGGGAAAAACTGTTTTTT.